Each of the 22 T cell receptor beta chains below was sequenced from the same sample in a study of identical twins. TCRdb reanalysed the 5' RACE reads using MiXCR and keeps one entry per CDR3 protein. The sample includes about 480,000 distinct CDR3 sequences, 14% of them seen just once. This sample also belongs to another study, concerning yellow fever vaccine responses in identical twins.

Material: CD4+ T cells sorted from blood. All receptors come from a young woman in good health.

This clonotype was counted only a few times. In DNA form, the CDR3 reads TGTGCCAGTAGGACCGGGACGGTTGACACCGGGGAGCTGTTTTTT. Translating gives CASRTGTVDTGELFF. The chain has TRBV19 and TRBJ2-2; D possibly uses TRBD1 or TRBD2 (5 bases each). The CDR3 is made up of 15 amino acids. The ends were cut back, 6 bases at V and 3 bases at J, with 14 bases in the middle. In germline, CDR1 is LNHDA, CDR2 SQIVND (reference sequence). Full variable domain (remainder filled in from reference TRBV19 and TRBJ2-2): DGGITQSPKYLFRKEGQNVTLSCEQNLNHDAMYWYRQDPGQGLRLIYYSQIVNDFQKGDIAEGYSVSREKKESFPLTVTSAQKNPTAFYLCASRTGTVDTGELFFGEGSRLTVL.

This clonotype was seen a handful of times. V is TRBV11-2 and J is TRBJ2-7; 7 bases match TRBD1. The CDR3 sequence is 13 residues long. The V gene's germline CDR1 is SGHAT and CDR2 FQNNGV. Trimming at V came to 3 bases and at J to 6 bases, leaving 5 bases not matched to a gene. The CDR3 bases are TGTGCCAGCAGCTTTGACAGGGATGGCGAGCAGTACTTC. As protein: CASSFDRDGEQYF.

In this sample, this clonotype turned up a few times. This chain links TRBV20-1 with TRBJ2-5; TRBD2 matches at 12 bases. Germline trimming cut 2 bases from V and 5 bases from J; bases unmatched to any gene: 6. The CDR3 covers 15 residues. CDR1 is DFQATT and CDR2 is SNEGSKA in the germline V gene (reference sequence). The CDR3 spells CSARKTSGRSETQYF. The CDR3 coding sequence is TGCAGTGCTAGAAAGACTAGCGGGAGAAGTGAGACCCAGTACTTC.

V and J are TRBV12-3 or TRBV12-4 and TRBJ2-7; a weak D match, TRBD1 (5 bases). This CDR3 is built from 13 residues. V was cut by 6 bases and J by 1 base, with 10 bases left in between. The CDR3 DNA is TGTGCCAGCAGACCGGACAAATCCTACGAGCAGTACTTC. Amino acid sequence: CASRPDKSYEQYF.

This clonotype was detected ten times or more. The chain employs TRBV19 and TRBJ1-2, with D tentatively TRBD1 (5 bases). The CDR3 covers 16 residues. V was pared by 7 bases and J by 10 bases, with 28 bases between. CDR1 is LNHDA and CDR2 is SQIVND in the germline V gene (reference sequence). The CDR3 sequence is CASTPTLTARKIHYTF. The CDR3 DNA sequence: TGTGCCAGTACCCCGACGTTGACAGCCCGCAAAATACACTACACCTTC.

At least ten counts were recorded for this clonotype. The chain combines TRBV12-3 or TRBV12-4 with TRBJ2-1; 13 nucleotides agree with TRBD2. The CDR3 spans 16 residues. The V segment lost 5 bases and the J segment 3 bases; nucleotides outside the gene matches: 4. For the CDR3, the DNA is TGTGCCAGCAGTAGGACTAGCGGGAGAGACTACAATGAGCAGTTCTTC. Its translation is CASSRTSGRDYNEQFF.

The table lists this clonotype with a few counts. The chain has TRBV11-2 and TRBJ2-5; tentative D call: TRBD1 (5 bases). CDR1 SGHAT and CDR2 FQNNGV come from the germline V gene. Trimming left V 7 bases short and J 2 bases short, with 20 bases between. The length of the CDR3 is 16 residues. CDR3 DNA: TGTGCCAGCACCCTAAAGGCGACAGTAGTACAAGAGACCCAGTACTTC. It translates to CASTLKATVVQETQYF.

The rearrangement uses TRBV28 and TRBJ2-2; the match to TRBD2 covers 11 bases. Germline CDR1 MDHEN, CDR2 SYDVKM. CDR3 length equals 16 residues. V lost 0 bases, J lost 6 bases, and 3 bases stayed unmatched. The chain's CDR3 is CASSLWTSGESGELFF. Written as DNA, the CDR3 is TGTGCCAGCAGTTTATGGACTAGCGGGGAGTCCGGGGAGCTGTTTTTT.

The table lists this clonotype with a few counts. CDR3 in DNA: TGTGCCAGCAGCTTAACTGGGGGGACTAGCGGGAGAGAAAAGACCCAGTACTTC. As protein: CASSLTGGTSGREKTQYF. The V call is TRBV11-2, the J call TRBJ2-5; 14 bases are shared with TRBD2. This CDR3 is built from 18 residues. The V segment lost 2 bases and the J segment 6 bases; nucleotides outside the gene matches: 11. The V gene's germline CDR1 is SGHAT and CDR2 FQNNGV.

In this sample, this clonotype turned up a few times. The chain combines TRBV28 with TRBJ2-7; D is perhaps TRBD1 (6 bases). The ends were cut back, 6 bases at V and 0 bases at J, with 12 bases in the middle. From germline, CDR1 is MDHEN and CDR2 SYDVKM. The CDR3 loop spans 14 amino acids. The CDR3 spells CASRVPRGSYEQYF. CDR3 DNA sequence: TGTGCCAGCAGAGTCCCCAGGGGCTCCTACGAGCAGTACTTC.

This chain connects TRBV7-2 to TRBJ2-7; D might be TRBD1 (6 bases). The V end was cut by 4 bases, the J end by 0 bases, with 13 bases between. The CDR3 runs to 15 residues. The germline CDR1 and CDR2 sequences are SGHTA and FQGNSA. The CDR3 bases are TGTGCCAGCAGCTCTACCGGGACAACCTCCTACGAGCAGTACTTC. Its translation is CASSSTGTTSYEQYF. Full variable domain (missing parts from reference TRBV7-2 and TRBJ2-7): GAGVSQSPSNKVTEKGKDVELRCDPISGHTALYWYRQSLGQGLEFLIYFQGNSAPDKSGLPSDRFSAERTGGSVSTLTIQRTQQEDSAVYLCASSSTGTTSYEQYFGPGTRLTVT.

The rearrangement links TRBV5-1 to TRBJ2-3; a weak D match, TRBD2 (6 bases). The CDR3 sequence is 17 residues long. The germline V gene encodes CDR1 SGHRS and CDR2 YFSETQ. Deletions cut 7 bases from V and 0 bases from J, with 21 bases between. In nucleotides, the CDR3 is TGCGCCAGCCTCCCGGGTGGGGGGAAAGGCAGCACAGATACGCAGTATTTT. This gives the protein CASLPGGGKGSTDTQYF.

This clonotype was found many times. The V call is TRBV12-3 or TRBV12-4, the J call TRBJ2-4; TRBD2 matches 8 bases. The CDR3 has 17 residues. The trim removed 6 bases at V and 3 bases at J, leaving 13 bases unmatched. In nucleotides, the CDR3 is TGTGCCAGCAGCACAACCTTAGCGGGAAGACACAAAAACATTCAGTACTTC. Protein: CASSTTLAGRHKNIQYF.

The genes are TRBV12-3 or TRBV12-4 and TRBJ2-7; D is unclear. This CDR3 region has 13 residues. The V end was cut by 3 bases, the J end by 2 bases, with 8 bases between. Written as DNA, the CDR3 is TGTGCCAGCAGTTTTCAGTTGGCCTACGAGCAGTACTTC. Its protein is CASSFQLAYEQYF.

In its sample, this clonotype was seen a few times. This chain connects TRBV12-3 or TRBV12-4 to TRBJ2-1; D may correspond to TRBD1 or TRBD2 (7 bases each). The CDR3 is 20 amino acids. V was pared by 6 bases and J by 1 base, with 28 bases between. The CDR3 loop reads CASRGTAVPREGKSYNEQFF. CDR3 nucleotides: TGTGCCAGCAGGGGGACAGCCGTTCCGAGGGAGGGGAAATCCTACAATGAGCAGTTCTTC.

The J gene is TRBJ2-6, the V gene TRBV29-1; 9 positions match TRBD1. The J segment lost 1 base and the V segment lost 6 bases, leaving 10 bases of the junction unmatched. The CDR3 loop spans 17 amino acids. CDR1 and CDR2 from the germline V gene are SQVTM and ANQGSEA. The CDR3 DNA sequence: TGCAGCGTCGTACCCGGGACAGGGAGTTCTGGGGCCAACGTCCTGACTTTC. It yields the protein CSVVPGTGSSGANVLTF.

This clonotype was detected only a few times. The chain is built from TRBV3-1 and TRBJ2-7, with D possibly matching TRBD2 (7 bases). Germline-derived CDR1 and CDR2 are LGHDT and YNNKEL (reference sequence). Trimming stripped 4 bases from V and 0 bases from J, with 10 bases between. The CDR3 spans 14 residues. Here the CDR3 reads CASSPGGLSYEQYF. The DNA for the CDR3 is TGTGCCAGCAGCCCCGGGGGGCTCTCCTACGAGCAGTACTTC.

The V call is TRBV4-3, the J call TRBJ2-1, with D perhaps matching TRBD2 (6 bases). The ends were cut back, 2 bases at V and 16 bases at J, with 21 bases in the middle. Germline V gives CDR1 LGHNA, CDR2 YSLEER. This CDR3 has 14 amino acids. This CDR3 is CASSQSLGREGKFF. As DNA, the CDR3 is TGCGCCAGCAGCCAATCCCTGGGGCGGGAAGGAAAATTCTTC.

The chain links TRBV2 to TRBJ2-1, with D hard to call. The germline CDR1 and CDR2 sequences are SNHLY and FYNNEI. The CDR3 has 11 residues. Trimming stripped 4 bases from V and 10 bases from J, with 8 bases between. CDR3 protein: CASSVQVEQFF. CDR3 DNA sequence: TGTGCCAGCAGTGTTCAGGTGGAGCAGTTCTTC.

The J gene is TRBJ2-3, the V gene TRBV20-1; the D is unclear. Germline CDR1 and CDR2: DFQATT and SNEGSKA (reference sequence). The CDR3 loop spans 14 amino acids. V was clipped by 0 bases and J by 4 bases, with 11 bases between them. As DNA, the CDR3 is TGCAGTGCTAGAGATCGGCCGAAGTCAGATACGCAGTATTTT. Protein product: CSARDRPKSDTQYF.

Here the CDR3 DNA reads TGTGCCAGCAGGAAGGCTGGGGGACTAGCCAAAAACATTCAGTACTTC. It is translated as CASRKAGGLAKNIQYF. This chain uses TRBV12-3 or TRBV12-4 with TRBJ2-4; weak D call: TRBD2 (6 bases). The CDR3 consists of 16 residues. With 6 bases removed from V and 0 bases from J, the gap between germline ends came to 15 bases.

This clonotype was found a few times. The chain combines TRBV20-1 with TRBJ2-5; D perhaps matches TRBD2 (5 bases). Per the germline V gene, CDR1 is DFQATT and CDR2 is SNEGSKA (reference sequence). The CDR3 has 13 residues. The CDR3 reads CIRGASEQETQYF. The CDR3 DNA sequence: TGCATCCGGGGTGCTTCTGAACAAGAGACCCAGTACTTC.